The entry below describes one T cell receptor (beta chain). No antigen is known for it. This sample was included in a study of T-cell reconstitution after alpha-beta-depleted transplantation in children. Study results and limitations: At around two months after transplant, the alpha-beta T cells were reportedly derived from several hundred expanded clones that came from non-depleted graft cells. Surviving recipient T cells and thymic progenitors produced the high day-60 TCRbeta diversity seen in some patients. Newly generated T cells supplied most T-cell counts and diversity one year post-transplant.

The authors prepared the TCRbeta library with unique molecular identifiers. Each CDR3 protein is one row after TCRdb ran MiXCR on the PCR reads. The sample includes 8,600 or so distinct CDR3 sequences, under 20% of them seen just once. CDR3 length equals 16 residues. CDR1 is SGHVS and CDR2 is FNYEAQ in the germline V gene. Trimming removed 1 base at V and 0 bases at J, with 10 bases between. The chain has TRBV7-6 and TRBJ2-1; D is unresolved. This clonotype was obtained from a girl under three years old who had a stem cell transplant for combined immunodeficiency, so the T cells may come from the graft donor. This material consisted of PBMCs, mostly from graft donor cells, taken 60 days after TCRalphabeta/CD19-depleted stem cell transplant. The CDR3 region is CASSLVGLSSYNEQFF. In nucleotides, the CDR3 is TGTGCCAGCAGCTTAGTAGGTCTAAGCTCCTACAATGAGCAGTTCTTC.